The rows below give T cell receptor beta chains drawn from one sample of a study of monozygotic twins with inflammatory bowel disease. TCRdb processed the 5' RACE reads again and assigns one entry to each CDR3 protein, with no DNA. The sample includes more than 75,000 distinct CDR3 sequences. Sequencing was carried out using blood. The source is a human donor with ulcerative colitis or Crohn's disease, or a healthy co-twin of an affected twin (not recorded which). The CDR3 runs from the conserved cysteine through the conserved F or W.

TRBV15,TRBJ2-2,CATSRDVGTGELFF
TRBV12-3/TRBV12-4,TRBJ2-5,CASSPHWFEETQYF
TRBV7-2,TRBJ1-1,CASTLTANTEAFF
TRBV19,TRBJ2-3,CASSVQGALTDTQYF
TRBV5-6,TRBJ2-7,CASSLDRGKSQYF
TRBV20-1,TRBJ2-2,CSARTGSAGELFF
TRBV5-1,TRBJ1-3,CASSPQTGVGNTIYF
TRBV5-1,TRBJ2-7,CASSFGSSYEQYF
TRBV5-1,TRBJ1-1,CASSGAQNTEAFF
TRBV5-6,TRBJ1-2,CASSLRIQGLRDGYTF
TRBV5-1,TRBJ2-1,CASSLDPTVTGNEQFF
TRBV15,TRBJ2-7,CATSSEGTGWSYEQYF
TRBV12-3/TRBV12-4,TRBJ1-1,CASRPISQGLNTEAFF
TRBV19,TRBJ2-6,CASHSTPTGANVLTF
TRBV5-6,TRBJ1-5,CASSEKMSNQPQHF
TRBV29-1,TRBJ2-1,CSVPSPLAGVNNEQFF
TRBV7-2,TRBJ2-1,CASSSPASGGANNEQFF
TRBV7-2,TRBJ2-2,CASSLLGGNTGELFF
TRBV7-6,TRBJ1-6,CASSSGYNSPLHF
TRBV4-1,TRBJ2-7,CASSANGRSYEQYF
TRBV5-1,TRBJ2-5,CASSFEDLAVAQYF
TRBV6-1,TRBJ1-1,CASSGGPRGRTEAFF
TRBV6-6,TRBJ2-2,CASSLVDNTGELFF
TRBV10-3,TRBJ1-1,CAIRGTGVFTEAFF
TRBV20-1,TRBJ2-6,CSAYVPGANVLTF
TRBV20-1,TRBJ1-2,CSARDVGEPSYGYTF
TRBV20-1,TRBJ2-1,CSASTPVALVENEQFF
TRBV9,TRBJ1-3,CASSVAWSSGNTIYF
TRBV20-1,TRBJ2-7,CSATNRVKPPYEQYF
TRBV5-5,TRBJ2-7,CASSTGTASYEQYF
TRBV5-5,TRBJ2-5,CASSFRTLYQETQYF
TRBV10-3,TRBJ1-1,CAISDTGAGTEAFF
TRBV5-6,TRBJ2-4,CASSWVSGGARHIQYF
TRBV14,TRBJ1-6,CASSPSPGQGASRALHF
TRBV12-3/TRBV12-4,TRBJ2-7,CASSLERSYEQYF
TRBV3-1,TRBJ1-2,CASSHPPGYGYTF
TRBV27,TRBJ2-7,CASSFFPPRTSLPYEQYF
TRBV5-1,TRBJ2-5,CASSLAGLYQETQYF
TRBV15,TRBJ1-1,CATSRGIEGADTEAFF
TRBV5-1,TRBJ1-6,CASSLLGPSGSPLHF
TRBV5-1,TRBJ2-1,CASSLTPGGSGDYNEQFF
TRBV10-3,TRBJ1-2,CAIRTGTVNYGYTF
TRBV6-1,TRBJ1-2,CASSRTQGFNYGYTF
TRBV20-1,TRBJ1-4,CSARLDSRGEKLFF
TRBV6-1,TRBJ1-2,CASSEFGAANYGYTF
TRBV6-1,TRBJ1-1,CASNKGGSVSTEAFF
TRBV2,TRBJ1-1,CASSEIRVTTEAFF
TRBV2,TRBJ2-5,CASGRRRTGETQYF
TRBV11-2,TRBJ2-3,CASRLTAGPTDTQYF
TRBV16,TRBJ1-1,CASSQSGRGAFF
TRBV19,TRBJ2-6,CASTESGANVLTF
TRBV5-6,TRBJ2-1,CASSFDRATLNEQFF
TRBV20-1,TRBJ1-1,CSARRGNTEAFF
TRBV19,TRBJ2-1,CASSIRWAGQYNEQFF
TRBV20-1,TRBJ1-4,CSATTTVEGQLFF
TRBV20-1,TRBJ2-1,CSAAGTVHEQFF
TRBV20-1,TRBJ1-5,CSTGTGGLQPQHF
TRBV5-1,TRBJ2-1,CASSLSPFGQVAFNEQFF